Listed below are T cell receptor beta chains from one sample, sequenced in a study of blood T cells in healthy people across ages. TCRdb re-called the 5' RACE reads through MiXCR, storing one row per CDR3 protein. The table has hundreds of thousands of distinct CDR3 sequences, under 70% seen once. Sequencing was performed on blood. These receptors all stem from a man in his sixties in good health. CDR3s include the opening cysteine and the closing phenylalanine or tryptophan. The order of the fields is V gene, J gene, D gene, clone size, CDR3 length, CDR3 DNA, CDR3 protein. The D gene is left open where the match is weak. The size field is filled for only some rows; it gives once, few, many or a size class.

V: TRBV6-6
J: TRBJ2-6
D: NA
size: NA
length: 17
DNA: TGTGCCAGCAGCCCGGAGAGGGGGATCTCTGGGGCCAACGTCCTGACTTTC
CDR3: CASSPERGISGANVLTF

V: TRBV12-3/TRBV12-4
J: TRBJ2-1
D: NA
size: NA
length: 14
DNA: TGTGCCAGTACCCATCCCTCCAAGGGCAATGAGCAGTTCTTC
CDR3: CASTHPSKGNEQFF

V: TRBV28
J: TRBJ2-5
D: NA
size: NA
length: 15
DNA: TGTGCCAGCATTCTTGGGGGGGCAGGGGACAATGAGCAGTACTTC
CDR3: CASILGGAGDNEQYF

V: TRBV12-3/TRBV12-4
J: TRBJ2-3
D: NA
size: few
length: 17
DNA: TGTGCCAGCAGTCCCGGGACACATTTCGAACCCACAGATACGCAGTATTTT
CDR3: CASSPGTHFEPTDTQYF

V: TRBV20-1
J: TRBJ2-3
D: TRBD2
size: NA
length: 17
DNA: TGCAGTGCCGGGAGGATGGGCGGGGGGGTTAAGAGAGATACGCAGTATTTT
CDR3: CSAGRMGGGVKRDTQYF

V: TRBV10-3
J: TRBJ1-2
D: NA
size: NA
length: 13
DNA: TGTGCCATCAGTGAAGAGGGTTACTATGGCTACACCTTC
CDR3: CAISEEGYYGYTF

V: TRBV12-3/TRBV12-4
J: TRBJ2-3
D: TRBD2
size: few
length: 14
DNA: TGTGCCAGCAGTTGGCGGGGGGGCTTGGATACGCAGTATTTT
CDR3: CASSWRGGLDTQYF

V: TRBV24-1
J: TRBJ2-7
D: NA
size: NA
length: 10
DNA: TGTGCCACCGGAGGTTACGAGCAGTACTTC
CDR3: CATGGYEQYF

V: TRBV5-1
J: TRBJ2-1
D: TRBD2
size: few
length: 16
DNA: TGCGCCAGCAGCCTTAAGACTAGCGGGGGGCCTCGGGAGCAGTTCTTC
CDR3: CASSLKTSGGPREQFF

V: TRBV27
J: TRBJ1-2
D: NA
size: NA
length: 13
DNA: TGTGCCAGCAGGGAGCAGGCGAGGGGTGGCTACACCTTC
CDR3: CASREQARGGYTF

V: TRBV4-1
J: TRBJ1-4
D: TRBD1
size: NA
length: 16
DNA: TGCGCCAGCAGCCAAGGACCGGGACAGGGGGGTGAAAAACTGTTTTTT
CDR3: CASSQGPGQGGEKLFF

V: TRBV2
J: TRBJ2-3
D: NA
size: NA
length: 12
DNA: TGTGCCAGCGGAATGGTGACAGATACGCAGTATTTT
CDR3: CASGMVTDTQYF

V: TRBV7-2
J: TRBJ2-3
D: TRBD2
size: few
length: 16
DNA: TGTGCCAGCTCTTCCCCATGGGGGGGGTACACAGATACGCAGTATTTT
CDR3: CASSSPWGGYTDTQYF

V: TRBV7-2
J: TRBJ2-6
D: TRBD1
size: once
length: 18
DNA: TGTGCCAGCAGCTTTGAGGGGACAGGGTTTGCTGGGGCCAACGTCCTGACTTTC
CDR3: CASSFEGTGFAGANVLTF

V: TRBV12-3/TRBV12-4
J: TRBJ2-1
D: TRBD1
size: NA
length: 15
DNA: TGTGCCAGCAGCCCCCCAACCGGGACAGACGGTAGGCAGTTCTTC
CDR3: CASSPPTGTDGRQFF

V: TRBV10-3
J: TRBJ1-2
D: NA
size: NA
length: 17
DNA: TGTGCCATCAGTGATGCGGTTGGCAGGGGCGGCAGCTATGGCTACACCTTC
CDR3: CAISDAVGRGGSYGYTF

V: TRBV7-2
J: TRBJ2-7
D: TRBD2
size: NA
length: 15
DNA: TGTGCCAGCAGCGAGGGACTAGCGGGAACTCACGAGCAGTACTTC
CDR3: CASSEGLAGTHEQYF

V: TRBV4-1
J: TRBJ1-6
D: TRBD1
size: many
length: 18
DNA: TGCGCCAGCAGCCGGACCTATAACCGGGACAGCTATAATTCACCCCTCCACTTT
CDR3: CASSRTYNRDSYNSPLHF

V: TRBV10-3
J: TRBJ2-5
D: TRBD2
size: few
length: 14
DNA: TGTGCCATCACTCAAAACGGGGGGGTAGAGACCCAGTACTTC
CDR3: CAITQNGGVETQYF

V: TRBV9
J: TRBJ2-5
D: NA
size: few
length: 18
DNA: TGTGCCAGCAGCGGTAGTCCTAAGGCACGGGCCCCCCAAGAGACCCAGTACTTC
CDR3: CASSGSPKARAPQETQYF

V: TRBV12-3/TRBV12-4
J: TRBJ2-5
D: NA
size: NA
length: 14
DNA: TGTGCCAGCAGTTTCTGGCGGGGACAAGAGACCCAGTACTTC
CDR3: CASSFWRGQETQYF

V: TRBV7-2
J: TRBJ1-4
D: NA
size: NA
length: 14
DNA: TGTGCAAGCAGCCCGGGGCAGGGCGAGGAAAAACTGTTTTTT
CDR3: CASSPGQGEEKLFF

V: TRBV7-2
J: TRBJ2-1
D: NA
size: NA
length: 15
DNA: TGTGCCAGCAGCTTAAGAGGGAGTGGGGGCAATGAGCAGTTCTTC
CDR3: CASSLRGSGGNEQFF